This TCR beta chain was recovered during a study of shared clonotypes between healthy human individuals (dated by TCRdb to 2018 to 2021). With regard to the full study: A few men and two women, aged 18 to 49 years, made up the cohort. Blood TCR repertoires of four to six healthy adults were deeply sequenced to estimate repertoire size and the extent of clonotype sharing between individuals. Each donor's leukapheresis produced roughly between roughly 0.9 and 9 billion PBMCs. Different laboratories and diverse techniques were used to prepare libraries and sequence TCR repertoires, to increase sequencing depth and limit assay-specific biases. Per donor, three plates each were used for CD4 naive and CD4 memory, two for CD8 naive, and one for CD8 memory.

As for this clone: This receptor's antigen is unknown. Base-call qualities are not available, and no considerably larger clone is one nucleotide away.

The CDR3 runs 14 amino acids, cysteine and phenylalanine included. Only the CDR3 region is kept as DNA, spanning 42 bases read in frame from base 1. The germline V gene sets CDR1 to MDHEN and CDR2 to SYDVKM. V and J are truncated by 7 bases and 9 bases respectively, leaving an intervening sequence of 21 bases. TCR CDR3 regions were amplified from genomic DNA by multiplex PCR using the deep immunoSEQ assay. Extracted genomic DNA from each cell subset was spread evenly across all wells of several immunoSEQ 96-well plates, with each plate serving as a replicate. Each replicate PCR for sorted subsets received about 200 ng genomic DNA, equal to about 30,000 T cell genomes. The purified libraries were quantified using a Qubit 3.0 fluorometer, sized with a Bioanalyzer 2100, and then quantified again using the KAPA Library Quantification kit. Every immunoSEQ 96-well plate was sequenced on a dedicated single-read 150-cycle Illumina NextSeq 550 flow cell. On the study's bioinformatics: The immunoSEQ output contained only junctional sequences without quality scores, so filtering could not match that applied to full-length reads. Sequences were annotated with PyIR, a Python wrapper for IgBLAST v1.9, using IMGT germline references to assign V/J genes and CDR3. Reads were filtered out if the reads had weak V/J assignments (E-value above 1e-6), no CDR3, stop codons, out-of-frame junctions, or ambiguous translated residues. A V3J clonotype was defined by an identical inferred V gene, J gene, and CDR3 amino acid sequence. To compute the percentage overlap between repertoires, the number of shared unique clonotypes was divided by the size of the smaller repertoire. RTK rarefaction, the Chao1 estimator, and Recon v2.1 estimates of unobserved clonotypes were used to assess repertoire richness. Generation probabilities for all TCRbeta clonotypes obtained by the gDNA method from a few donors were computed using OLGA. TCRdb re-hosts the immuneACCESS table, in-frame sequences only. Its copies lack some clones; in the studies checked, an unresolved V gene accounts for under half of them, and the cause for the rest is not known. That table furnishes V, J and clone size, whereas the DNA furnished D and trimming. The sample includes a few million clones, with 85% to 95% observed a single time. Clones ranked in the top ten supply about 0.41% of the sample.

Beyond this particular receptor, the publication reports: Across a few donors, approximately 4.9% of naive CD4, around 3.5% of naive CD8, 2.3% of memory CD4, and about 0.4% of memory CD8 clonotypes were shared. Estimated clonotype richness was generally larger for naive than for memory subsets. Only blood was sampled, and tissue TCR repertoires likely differ from those in blood. Clonotypes shared by all four sorted-subset donors showed higher generation probabilities than non-shared clonotypes. Even with the large sequencing depth, rarefaction of the sorted-subset datasets indicated that sequencing was incomplete. Because the study included only a small number of donors, the genetic and exposure-history diversity represented was limited. Pairwise subsampling indicated that sequencing depth was expected to affect the degree of clonotype sharing among donors.

The donors were healthy, HIV-negative adults who had no recently reported acute infections or vaccinations. Every donor was a Caucasian adult living in Nashville, Tennessee, USA. CD4+ T cells were enriched through magnetic negative selection, after which naive cells were positively selected on CD45RA and the remaining negative fraction served as the memory subset. Blood was obtained by leukapheresis, after which PBMCs were separated by Ficoll-Histopaque density gradient centrifugation and cryopreserved in liquid nitrogen vapor phase. Analytical flow cytometry was used to check the purity and quantity of every magnetically sorted T cell population. From each sorted fraction, genomic DNA was isolated and quantified by UV absorbance on a Nanodrop 2000c.

Here the chain combines TRBV28 and TRBJ1-2; TRBD1 is perhaps the D gene, given 5 matching bases. Sequencing was done on a sample of naive CD4+ T cells from PBMCs. Read against the paper, the sample's cell subset or site label means: CD45RA+ positively selected. This receptor was taken from a young man in good health. Some clones in this sample may be carry-over from other donors' samples. The DNA sequence is given as TGTGCCAGCAATCCCGACAGCGAACCCCATCGCTACACCTTC. Its protein is CASNPDSEPHRYTF.